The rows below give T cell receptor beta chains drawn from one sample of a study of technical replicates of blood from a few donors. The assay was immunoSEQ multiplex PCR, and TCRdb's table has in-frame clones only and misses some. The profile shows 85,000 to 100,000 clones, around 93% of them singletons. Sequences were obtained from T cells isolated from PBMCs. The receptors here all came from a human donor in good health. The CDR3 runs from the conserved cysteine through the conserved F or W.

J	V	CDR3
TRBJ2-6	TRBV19	CASSLTVVANVLTF
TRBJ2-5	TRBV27	CASSPDSGGGLSQETQYF
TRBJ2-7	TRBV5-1	CASSLNAGGGQDEQYF
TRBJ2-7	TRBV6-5	CASSPRTSGDYEQYF
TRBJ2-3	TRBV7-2	CASSPRVAASTDTQYF
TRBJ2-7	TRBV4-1	CASSQDPGLDEQYF
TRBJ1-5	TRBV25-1	CASRGTGPYQPQHF
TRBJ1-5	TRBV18	CASSQKGTGTENQPQHF
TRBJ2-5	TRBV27	CASSFFGGAQETQYF
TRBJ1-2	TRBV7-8	CASSFSPGQTYGYTF
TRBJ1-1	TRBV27	CASSLSGGPTEAFF
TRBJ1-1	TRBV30	CAWCGTANTEAFF
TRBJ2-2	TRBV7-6	CASSLVSRANTGELFF
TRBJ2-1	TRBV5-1	CASSASGAGLSYNEQFF
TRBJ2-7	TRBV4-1	CASSQVGARRYEQYF
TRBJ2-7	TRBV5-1	CASSSGQHYEQYF
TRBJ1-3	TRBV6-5	CASSFSWDSSGNTIYF
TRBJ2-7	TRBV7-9	CASSPYVGQFYEQYF
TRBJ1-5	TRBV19	CASSLPTSLYSNQPQHF
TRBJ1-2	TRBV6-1	CASSGRNYGYTF
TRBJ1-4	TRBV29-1	CSIWTGREKLFF
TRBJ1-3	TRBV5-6	CASISRGSSGNTIYF
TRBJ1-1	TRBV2	CASSVNSWTGRTEAFF
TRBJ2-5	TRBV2	CASSEGGSETQYF
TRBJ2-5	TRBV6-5	CASSMGTVQETQYF
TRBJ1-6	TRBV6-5	CASSPGQNSPLHF
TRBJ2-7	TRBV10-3	CAISASGGTYSYEQYF
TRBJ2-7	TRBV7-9	CASIGQHYEQYF
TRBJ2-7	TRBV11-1	CASSLGGSSYEQYF
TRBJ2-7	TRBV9	CASSVGTSGRGTYEQYF
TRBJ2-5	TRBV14	CASSRRLAGAETQYF
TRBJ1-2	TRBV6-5	CASSLGQHYGYTF
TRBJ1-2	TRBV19	CASSINLDRGGVGYTF
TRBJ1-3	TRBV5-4	CASSLDGGAGNTIYF
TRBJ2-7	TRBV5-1	CASYTGDRVSYEQYF
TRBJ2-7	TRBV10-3	CAISKTGTSGGLGETVDYEQYF
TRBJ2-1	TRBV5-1	CASSLGGGSDEQFF
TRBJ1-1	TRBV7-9	CASSFGQGRTEAFF
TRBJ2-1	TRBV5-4	CASSLGLAGGLHEQFF
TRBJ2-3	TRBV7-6	CASSFVAGFTDTQYF
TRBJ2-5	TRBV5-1	CASSLSLWTGQGPQETQYF
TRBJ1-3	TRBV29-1	CSVEAPGVSRSGNTIYF
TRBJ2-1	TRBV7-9	CASSFSDRVPPRQFF
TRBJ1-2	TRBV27	CASSYRGPYGYTF
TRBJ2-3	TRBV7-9	CASSTSGGAGDTQYF
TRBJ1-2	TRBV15	CATSRTGEVVYGYTF
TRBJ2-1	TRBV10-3	CAIRVNQAGASNEQFF
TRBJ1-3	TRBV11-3	CASSSSPSGNTIYF
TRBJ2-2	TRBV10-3	CAIRSRATNTGELFF
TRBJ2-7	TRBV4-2	CASSPRGGAYEQYF
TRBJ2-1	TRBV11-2	CASSPRLAGIYNEQFF
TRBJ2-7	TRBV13	CASSPRDTLSGLQYF
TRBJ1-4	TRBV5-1	CASRGGVATNEKLFF
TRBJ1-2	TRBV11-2	CASRDRGFNYGYTF
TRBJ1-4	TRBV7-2	CASSLQGGWVEKLFF